The 21 T cell receptor beta chains below come from one sample, sequenced in a study of identical twins. TCRdb independently ran MiXCR on the 5' RACE reads; one entry per CDR3 protein. The sample has 200,000 to 250,000 distinct CDR3 sequences, 12% seen once. These data were also filed under a second study, of yellow fever vaccine responses in identical twins.

The material sequenced was memory (CD45RO+) T cells sorted from blood. These receptors were taken from a woman aged 18-35 years in good health.

J is TRBJ2-1 and V is TRBV11-2, with 15 bases fitting TRBD2. Germline V gene sequence: CDR1 SGHAT, CDR2 FQNNGV. CDR3 length equals 19 residues. Trimming took 1 base from V and 5 from J; bases not matched to a gene: 9. CDR3 loop: CASSLGGLAGGAFHNEQFF. For the CDR3, the DNA is TGTGCCAGCAGCTTAGGGGGACTAGCGGGGGGAGCCTTTCACAATGAGCAGTTCTTC.

This clonotype appeared a few times. The chain has TRBV20-1 and TRBJ2-1; 8 bases map to TRBD2. Germline values: CDR1 DFQATT, CDR2 SNEGSKA (reference sequence). The CDR3 has 15 residues. The V and J ends lost 3 bases and 8 bases, in that order; junction bases with no gene match: 12. In nucleotides, the CDR3 is TGCAGTGCTAGTACGGGGGGGTCCGATTGGGATGAGCAGTTCTTC. Translating it yields CSASTGGSDWDEQFF.

There are many counts of this clonotype. The V gene is TRBV11-2, the J gene TRBJ1-1, with 7 nucleotides matching TRBD1. There are 15 residues in the CDR3. Germline V gene data show CDR1 as SGHAT and CDR2 as FQNNGV. V was clipped by 4 bases and J by 8 bases; unmatched bases: 13. CDR3 sequence (DNA): TGTGCCAGCAGCTCAAGGAATCGGGACAGTTCGGAAGCTTTCTTT. Its protein is CASSSRNRDSSEAFF.

This clonotype has a count of ten or more. The rearrangement joins TRBV7-3 to TRBJ2-1; 10 bases fit TRBD2. Germline V gene sequence: CDR1 SGHTA, CDR2 FQGTGA. This CDR3 has 17 amino acids. The V and J ends lost 5 bases and 0 bases, in that order; junction bases with no gene match: 7. The CDR3 loop is CASSPEAGGSSYNEQFF. The DNA for the CDR3 is TGTGCCAGCAGCCCCGAAGCGGGGGGGTCCTCCTACAATGAGCAGTTCTTC. Complete variable domain (other parts from reference TRBV7-3 and TRBJ2-1): GAGVSQTPSNKVTEKGKYVELRCDPISGHTALYWYRQSLGQGPEFLIYFQGTGAADDSGLPNDRFFAVRPEGSVSTLKIQRTERGDSAVYLCASSPEAGGSSYNEQFFGPGTRLTVL.

This clonotype was seen at least ten times. V and J are TRBV20-1 and TRBJ1-1; D call uncertain. Germline lookup yields CDR1 DFQATT and CDR2 SNEGSKA (reference sequence). This CDR3 is 12 amino acids long. Trimming left V 0 bases short and J 2 bases short, with 4 bases between. CDR3 DNA: TGCAGTGCTAGAGATGACAACACTGAAGCTTTCTTT. Translated: CSARDDNTEAFF.

The rearrangement uses TRBV6-1 and TRBJ1-5; D might be TRBD1 (5 bases). Germline V gene sequence: CDR1 MNHNS, CDR2 SASEGT. This CDR3 is built from 15 residues. V was pared by 10 bases and J by 3 bases, with 19 bases between. This CDR3 reads CAIQEGQRFNQPQHF. CDR3 coding DNA: TGTGCCATTCAAGAGGGGCAGCGATTCAATCAGCCCCAGCATTTT.

The chain employs TRBV3-1 and TRBJ2-3; D is uncertain. V was clipped by 1 base and J by 3 bases, with 5 bases between them. This CDR3 comprises 13 residues. The germline V gene encodes CDR1 LGHDT and CDR2 YNNKEL (reference sequence). The CDR3 nucleotides are TGTGCCAGCAGCCAAGTTTCGACAGATACGCAGTATTTT. Translation: CASSQVSTDTQYF.

This clonotype was detected ten times or more. The V gene is TRBV24-1, the J gene TRBJ2-3, with 12 nucleotides matching TRBD2. Germline V gives CDR1 KGHDR, CDR2 SFDVKD. The CDR3 length is 16 residues. The V and J ends lost 5 bases and 2 bases, in that order; junction bases with no gene match: 4. Here the CDR3 reads CATSVGTSGYTDTQYF. CDR3 nucleotides: TGTGCCACCAGTGTTGGGACTAGCGGGTACACAGATACGCAGTATTTT.

This clonotype was seen only a few times. The genes are TRBV29-1 and TRBJ1-6, with 7 bases aligning to TRBD1. CDR3 length equals 14 residues. With V trimmed by 5 bases and J by 6 bases, 7 bases remained unmatched. The germline V gene encodes CDR1 SQVTM and CDR2 ANQGSEA. The CDR3 DNA reads TGCAGCGTTCGATTCAGGGGGTCTAATTCACCCCTCCACTTT. The encoded protein is CSVRFRGSNSPLHF.

V gene TRBV10-3 combines with J gene TRBJ1-2; 7 bases are shared with TRBD1. V was pared by 5 bases and J by 3 bases, with 3 bases of the junction left unmatched. CDR3 length: 13 amino acids. Germline values: CDR1 ENHRY, CDR2 SYGVKD. Here the CDR3 reads CAISRTGDYGYTF. The CDR3 DNA reads TGTGCCATCAGTCGGACAGGCGACTATGGCTACACCTTC.

This clonotype was counted between two and nine times. The J gene is TRBJ2-7, the V gene TRBV7-8; possibly TRBD2 for D (7 bases). The CDR3 covers 13 residues. Trimming left V 5 bases short and J 4 bases short, with 12 bases between. Germline V gene lookup returns CDR1 SGHVS and CDR2 FQNEAQ. The CDR3 spells CASSGGARYEQYF. CDR3 nucleotides: TGTGCCAGCAGCGGGGGGGCACGGTACGAGCAGTACTTC.

This chain joins TRBV15 and TRBJ2-4; 8 bases agree with TRBD1. The germline CDR1 and CDR2 sequences are LNHNV and YYDKDF (reference sequence). J gave up 7 bases and V 1 base, and 9 bases lay outside the gene matches. The CDR3 loop spans 16 amino acids. This chain's CDR3 is CATSRADSGGGNIQYF. CDR3 sequence (DNA): TGTGCCACCAGCAGAGCCGACTCAGGGGGCGGGAACATTCAGTACTTC.

This clonotype was detected only a few times. This chain connects TRBV29-1 to TRBJ1-2; D not resolved. The CDR3 consists of 10 residues. Germline values: CDR1 SQVTM, CDR2 ANQGSEA. Trimming shortened V by 4 bases and J by 4 bases, and 4 bases separated the two germline ends. This CDR3 reads CSVAGYGYTF. Written as DNA, the CDR3 is TGCAGCGTTGCCGGCTATGGCTACACCTTC.

The V and J genes are TRBV15 and TRBJ2-1; TRBD1 matches at 8 bases. V lost 1 base, J lost 7 bases, and 3 bases stayed unmatched. This CDR3 spans 14 amino acids. The germline V gene encodes CDR1 LNHNV and CDR2 YYDKDF (reference sequence). The CDR3 loop is CATSRGTGRNEQFF. The CDR3 DNA reads TGTGCCACCAGCAGAGGGACAGGGCGAAATGAGCAGTTCTTC. Full variable domain (outside the CDR3, taken from reference TRBV15 and TRBJ2-1): DAMVIQNPRYQVTQFGKPVTLSCSQTLNHNVMYWYQQKSSQAPKLLFHYYDKDFNNEADTPDNFQSRRPNTSFCFLDIRSPGLGDTAMYLCATSRGTGRNEQFFGPGTRLTVL.

The table lists this clonotype with a few counts. CDR3 amino acids: CASSISQVYGYTF. The CDR3 DNA reads TGTGCCAGCAGCATCAGTCAGGTCTATGGCTACACCTTC. This chain connects TRBV5-6 to TRBJ1-2; unclear D gene. V gave up 4 bases and J gave up 4 bases, with 11 bases separating them. This CDR3 has 13 residues. Germline CDR1 is SGHDT and CDR2 is YYEEEE. The variable domain in full, completed from reference TRBV5-6 and TRBJ1-2, reads DAGVTQSPTHLIKTRGQQVTLRCSPKSGHDTVSWYQQALGQGPQFIFQYYEEEERQRGNFPDRFSGHQFPNYSSELNVNALLLGDSALYLCASSISQVYGYTFGSGTRLTVV.

The chain carries TRBV14 and TRBJ2-1; D remains ambiguous. This CDR3 has 14 amino acids. V was shortened by 6 bases and J by 3 bases, with 12 bases between the two germline ends. The germline gives CDR1 SGHDN, CDR2 FVKESK. CDR3 in amino acids: CASSSLLLYNEQFF. Written as DNA, the CDR3 is TGTGCCAGCAGTTCCCTACTACTCTACAATGAGCAGTTCTTC.

The sample holds many counts of this clonotype. The chain combines TRBV7-2 with TRBJ2-5; D unresolved. The CDR3 loop spans 13 amino acids. Per germline, CDR1 SGHTA and CDR2 FQGNSA. Trimming removed 3 bases at V and 0 bases at J, with 5 bases between. Written as DNA, the CDR3 is TGTGCCAGCAGCTTCAGTCACCAAGAGACCCAGTACTTC. This codes for CASSFSHQETQYF.

This clonotype turned up a few times. The rearrangement joins TRBV7-2 to TRBJ2-7; D unresolved. The CDR3 loop spans 12 amino acids. Trimming took off 2 bases at V and 5 bases at J, with 7 bases between the two ends. Germline CDR1 SGHTA, CDR2 FQGNSA. The CDR3 coding sequence is TGTGCCAGCAGCTTAACAGCCCACGAGCAGTACTTC. Protein product: CASSLTAHEQYF.

Ten or more counts support this clonotype. V usage is TRBV5-5 and J usage is TRBJ2-2; D is unresolved. CDR1 and CDR2 from the germline V gene are SGHKS and YYEKEE (reference sequence). Trimming pared 3 bases from V and 2 bases from J, leaving 2 bases between. This CDR3 comprises 12 residues. CDR3 bases: TGTGCCAGCAGCTACAACACCGGGGAGCTGTTTTTT. It specifies CASSYNTGELFF. The full variable domain, rest sourced from reference TRBV5-5 and TRBJ2-2, is DAGVTQSPTHLIKTRGQQVTLRCSPISGHKSVSWYQQVLGQGPQFIFQYYEKEERGRGNFPDRFSARQFPNYSSELNVNALLLGDSALYLCASSYNTGELFFGEGSRLTVL.

The J gene is TRBJ2-1, the V gene TRBV3-1, with D hard to call. CDR3 length: 12 residues. The germline V gene encodes CDR1 LGHDT and CDR2 YNNKEL (reference sequence). Trimming took off 3 bases at V and 8 bases at J, with 8 bases between the two ends. The CDR3 bases are TGTGCCAGCAGCCATAAAACCGATGAGCAGTTCTTC. This encodes CASSHKTDEQFF.

This chain links TRBV6-1 with TRBJ2-2, with 12 bases matching TRBD1. Germline V gives CDR1 MNHNS, CDR2 SASEGT. J was trimmed by 6 bases and V by 3 bases; bases with no gene match: 14. The CDR3 covers 19 residues. The CDR3 nucleotides are TGTGCCAGCAGTGATAGAAGGGGACAGGGGGCTTTTAGTCCCGGGGAGCTGTTTTTT. Amino acid sequence: CASSDRRGQGAFSPGELFF.